The 17 T cell receptor beta chains below come from one sample, sequenced in a study of cytomegalovirus exposure and HLA in healthy donors. The PCR contained 60 Vbeta and 13 Jbeta primers. The data were produced by immunoSEQ multiplex PCR, yet TCRdb's version contains in-frame clones alone and is incomplete. The data contain almost 70,000 clones, 65% to 70% of them singletons. Sequenced input: PBMCs. These TCRs come from a male donor in good health and CMV-seropositive.

The rearrangement joins TRBV5-1 to TRBJ2-3, with 9 bases that match TRBD1. This CDR3 region has 13 residues. Germline values: CDR1 SGHRS, CDR2 YFSETQ. The trim removed 3 bases at V and 6 bases at J, leaving 2 bases unmatched. CDR3: CASSSGQGDTQYF. The DNA for the CDR3 is TGCGCCAGCAGCTCTGGACAGGGGGATACGCAGTATTTT.

This chain connects TRBV7-9 to TRBJ2-5; 9 bases align to TRBD1. CDR1 is SEHNR and CDR2 is FQNEAQ in the germline V gene (reference sequence). V shed 4 bases, J shed 5 bases, and the junction held 8 bases outside the gene matches. The CDR3 runs 15 residues. The CDR3 DNA reads as TGTGCCAGCAGCTATCGACAGGGGGTCGTGGAGACCCAGTACTTC. As protein: CASSYRQGVVETQYF.

The V call is TRBV30, the J call TRBJ2-7; 10 bases map to TRBD1. Germline V gene sequence: CDR1 GTSNPN, CDR2 SVGIG (reference sequence). The CDR3 loop spans 13 amino acids. V lost 3 bases to trimming and J lost 5 bases; unmatched junction nucleotides: 4. The CDR3 sequence is CAWRGQGKNEQYF. The CDR3, as DNA: TGTGCCTGGAGGGGACAGGGGAAAAACGAGCAGTACTTC.

This sequence joins TRBV19 and TRBJ1-2; no firm D call. The V end was cut by 0 bases, the J end by 4 bases, with 9 bases between. CDR1 is LNHDA and CDR2 is SQIVND in the germline V gene (reference sequence). This CDR3 has 14 amino acids. The CDR3 nucleotides are TGTGCCAGTAGTATAGATCCAGTGCTCTATGGCTACACCTTC. It encodes CASSIDPVLYGYTF.

V usage is TRBV11-2 and J usage is TRBJ2-2; TRBD2 matches at 11 bases. The CDR3 totals 17 residues. Trimming took 5 bases from V and 5 from J; bases not matched to a gene: 10. Germline V gene lookup returns CDR1 SGHAT and CDR2 FQNNGV. The CDR3 spells CASSNHLLAGVTGELFF. For the CDR3, the DNA is TGTGCCAGCAGCAACCACCTACTAGCGGGAGTTACCGGGGAGCTGTTTTTT.

This chain links TRBV11-3 with TRBJ2-7; no reliable D call. Trimming took off 1 base at V and 6 bases at J, with 10 bases between the two ends. Germline V lookup: CDR1 SGHNT, CDR2 YENEEA. The CDR3 sequence is 13 residues long. The CDR3 sequence is CASSLGPGREQYF. CDR3 DNA: TGTGCCAGCAGCTTAGGGCCAGGCCGCGAGCAGTACTTC.

The rearrangement uses TRBV14 and TRBJ1-5; no clear D gene. This CDR3 is 13 amino acids long. Trimming pared 0 bases from V and 5 bases from J, leaving 5 bases between. CDR1 is SGHDN, CDR2 FVKESK, per germline. Here the CDR3 DNA reads TGTGCCAGCAGCCAAGACGGAGATCAGCCCCAGCATTTT. Translation gives CASSQDGDQPQHF. Based on the CDR3 plus reference TRBV14 and TRBJ1-5, the full variable domain is EAGVTQFPSHSVIEKGQTVTLRCDPISGHDNLYWYRRVMGKEIKFLLHFVKESKQDESGMPNNRFLAERTGGTYSTLKVQPAELEDSGVYFCASSQDGDQPQHFGDGTRLSIL.

The chain is built from TRBV2 and TRBJ2-5; TRBD2 aligns across 12 bases. The CDR3 runs 16 residues. After removal of 3 bases from V and 2 bases from J, the junction contained 4 bases not matched to a gene. The germline gives CDR1 SNHLY, CDR2 FYNNEI. CDR3 nucleotide sequence: TGTGCCAGCAGTGAGACTAGCGGGGGACCTCAAGAGACCCAGTACTTC. It codes for CASSETSGGPQETQYF.

The V call is TRBV11-1, the J call TRBJ2-1; TRBD2 agrees at 13 bases. Trimming at V came to 0 bases and at J to 8 bases, leaving 7 bases not matched to a gene. The CDR3 runs 17 residues. Germline V gene lookup returns CDR1 SGHAT and CDR2 FQDESV (reference sequence). As DNA, the CDR3 is TGTGCCAGCAGCTTAGCATCCGGGACTAGCGGGATAGATGAGCAGTTCTTC. Its protein is CASSLASGTSGIDEQFF.

Here the CDR3 reads CASSLPPPSGRSSYEQYF. In DNA form, the CDR3 reads TGTGCCAGCAGCTTACCCCCCCCTAGCGGGAGAAGCTCCTACGAGCAGTACTTC. The chain joins TRBV7-3 to TRBJ2-5; TRBD2 agrees at 10 bases. The J call may be wrong; the DNA end is better matched by TRBJ2-7. Germline CDR1 and CDR2: SGHTA and FQGTGA. CDR3 length: 18 residues.

This clone was recorded once. This chain links TRBV14 with TRBJ2-3; possibly TRBD2 for D (5 bases). The V end was cut by 0 bases, the J end by 1 base, with 11 bases between. The CDR3 extends over 16 amino acids. Germline lookup yields CDR1 SGHDN and CDR2 FVKESK. CDR3 in amino acids: CASSQDPGLRTDTQYF. CDR3 coding DNA: TGTGCCAGCAGCCAAGACCCAGGACTCCGCACAGATACGCAGTATTTT.

V gene TRBV18 combines with J gene TRBJ1-2; D remains ambiguous. Trimming shortened V by 2 bases and J by 0 bases, and 16 bases separated the two germline ends. The germline CDR1 and CDR2 sequences are KGHSH and LQKENI. This CDR3 is built from 17 residues. The CDR3 sequence is CASSPSSKLLSNYGYTF. The CDR3 region has the DNA TGTGCCAGCTCACCAAGTAGTAAGCTACTATCTAACTATGGCTACACCTTC.

The sample holds a few counts of this clone. The gene calls are TRBV6-6 and TRBJ1-4, with no clear D. V shed 3 bases and J shed 4 bases, with 9 bases lying between them. The CDR3 contains 14 residues. Per germline, CDR1 MNHNY and CDR2 SVGAGI (reference sequence). CDR3 nucleotides: TGTGCCAGCAGTTATGCTAGGAGTAATGAAAAACTGTTTTTT. Residues: CASSYARSNEKLFF.

The chain is built from TRBV27 and TRBJ2-3; 10 bases match TRBD2. The CDR3 covers 15 residues. Germline V gene data show CDR1 as MNHEY and CDR2 as SMNVEV (reference sequence). The V gene end was trimmed by 5 bases and the J gene end by 4 bases; junction bases not matched to a gene: 6. CDR3 sequence reads: CASSPRLAGSDTQYF. The CDR3 DNA follows: TGTGCCAGCAGTCCACGACTAGCGGGCTCAGATACGCAGTATTTT.

About this clone: One junction end disagrees with the germline gene, perhaps due to a read error. The V call is TRBV6-1, the J call TRBJ1-2; D perhaps matches TRBD1 (6 bases). In germline, CDR1 is MNHNS, CDR2 SASEGT. The CDR3 is 11 amino acids. CDR3 residues: CATYDGVSGVF. CDR3 nucleotide sequence: TGTGCCACATACGACGGGGTGTCAGGGGTCTTC.

The chain has TRBV6-1 and TRBJ1-1; possibly TRBD1 for D (6 bases). The CDR3 contains 13 residues. From germline, CDR1 is MNHNS and CDR2 SASEGT. The V end was cut by 5 bases, the J end by 8 bases, with 15 bases between. The CDR3 is CASSKSYDREAFF. In nucleotides, the CDR3 is TGTGCCAGCAGTAAAAGCTACGACAGGGAAGCTTTCTTT.

The V call is TRBV29-1, the J call TRBJ1-1; D is possibly TRBD1 (5 bases). Trimming removed 5 bases at V and 4 bases at J, with 23 bases between. Germline loops: CDR1 SQVTM, CDR2 ANQGSEA. This CDR3 has 16 amino acids. CDR3 DNA sequence: TGCAGCGTTTTAGGGCCCAGGGCAGATTGGGGCACTGAAGCTTTCTTT. Protein sequence: CSVLGPRADWGTEAFF.